This T cell receptor beta chain was identified in a study of T cell changes during pregnancy in multiple sclerosis. TCRdb keeps only in-frame clones here, not all; method: immunoSEQ multiplex PCR. The repertoire includes over 30,000 clones, about nine tenths of them detected once, and roughly 1.2% sits in the top ten. Losses at the gene ends were 4 bases for V and 2 bases for J; bases not matched to a gene: 2. This CDR3 contains 14 residues. Per the germline V gene, CDR1 is SGHRS and CDR2 is YFSETQ. The V call is TRBV5-1, the J call TRBJ2-7, with 11 bases matching TRBD2. The sequence derives from a female donor with multiple sclerosis, enrolled in a pregnancy study. The input for sequencing was CD4+ T cells from peripheral blood mononuclear cells, taken before pregnancy. CDR3 residues: CASSQGLAAYEQYF. The CDR3, as DNA: TGCGCCAGCAGCCAGGGACTAGCGGCCTACGAGCAGTACTTC.